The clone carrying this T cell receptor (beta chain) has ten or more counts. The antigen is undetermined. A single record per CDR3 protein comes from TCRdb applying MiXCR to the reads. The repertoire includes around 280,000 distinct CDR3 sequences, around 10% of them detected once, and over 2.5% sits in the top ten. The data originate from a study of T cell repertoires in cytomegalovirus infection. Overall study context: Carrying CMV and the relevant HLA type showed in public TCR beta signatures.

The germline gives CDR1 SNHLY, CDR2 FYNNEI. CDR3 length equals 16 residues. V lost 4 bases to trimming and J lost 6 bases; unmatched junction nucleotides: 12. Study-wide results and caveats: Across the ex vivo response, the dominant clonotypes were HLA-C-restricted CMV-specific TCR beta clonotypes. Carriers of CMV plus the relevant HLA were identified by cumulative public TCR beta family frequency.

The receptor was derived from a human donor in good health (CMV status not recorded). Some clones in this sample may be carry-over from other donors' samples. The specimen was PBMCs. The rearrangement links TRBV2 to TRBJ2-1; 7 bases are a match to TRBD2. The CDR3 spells CASSAERGKRGNEQFF. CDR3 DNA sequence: TGTGCCAGCAGTGCGGAGCGGGGCAAAAGAGGCAATGAGCAGTTCTTC.